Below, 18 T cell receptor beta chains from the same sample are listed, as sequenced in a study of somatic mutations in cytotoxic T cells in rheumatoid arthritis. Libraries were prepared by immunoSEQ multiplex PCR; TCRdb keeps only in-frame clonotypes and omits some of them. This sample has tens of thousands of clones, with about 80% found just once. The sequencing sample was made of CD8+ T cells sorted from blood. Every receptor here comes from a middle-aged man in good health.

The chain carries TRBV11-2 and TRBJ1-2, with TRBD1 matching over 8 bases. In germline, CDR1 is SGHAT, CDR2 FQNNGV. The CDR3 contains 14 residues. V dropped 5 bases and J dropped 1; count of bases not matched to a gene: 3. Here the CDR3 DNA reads TGTGCCAGCAGCCGACAGGGGAATAACTATGGCTACACCTTC. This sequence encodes CASSRQGNNYGYTF.

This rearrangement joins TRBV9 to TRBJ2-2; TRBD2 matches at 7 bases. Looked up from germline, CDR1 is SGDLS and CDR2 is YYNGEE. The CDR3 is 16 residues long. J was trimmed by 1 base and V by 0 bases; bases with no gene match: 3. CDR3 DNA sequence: TGTGCCAGCAGCGTAGCGTTAGCGGGGAACACCGGGGAGCTGTTTTTT. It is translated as CASSVALAGNTGELFF.

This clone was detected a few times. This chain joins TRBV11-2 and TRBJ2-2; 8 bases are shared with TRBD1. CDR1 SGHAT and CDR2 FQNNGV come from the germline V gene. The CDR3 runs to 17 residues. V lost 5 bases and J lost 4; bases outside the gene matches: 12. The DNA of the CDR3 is TGTGCCAGCAGCCTCCTTCCAGGGGGCAGCGGCACCGGGGAGCTGTTTTTT. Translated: CASSLLPGGSGTGELFF.

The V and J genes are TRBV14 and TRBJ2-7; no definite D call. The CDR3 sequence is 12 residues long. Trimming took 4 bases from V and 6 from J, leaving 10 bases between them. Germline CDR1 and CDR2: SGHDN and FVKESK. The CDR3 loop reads CASSRTNSEQYF. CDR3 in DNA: TGTGCCAGCAGCCGAACTAATTCCGAGCAGTACTTC. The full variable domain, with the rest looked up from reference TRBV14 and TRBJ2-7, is EAGVTQFPSHSVIEKGQTVTLRCDPISGHDNLYWYRRVMGKEIKFLLHFVKESKQDESGMPNNRFLAERTGGTYSTLKVQPAELEDSGVYFCASSRTNSEQYFGPGTRLTVT.

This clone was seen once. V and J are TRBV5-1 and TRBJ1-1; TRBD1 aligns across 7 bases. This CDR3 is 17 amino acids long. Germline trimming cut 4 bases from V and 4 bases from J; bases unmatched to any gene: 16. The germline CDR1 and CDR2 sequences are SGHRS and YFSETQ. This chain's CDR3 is CASSLYPGTASGTEAFF. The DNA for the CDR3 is TGCGCCAGCAGCCTTTACCCGGGGACAGCCAGCGGCACTGAAGCTTTCTTT.

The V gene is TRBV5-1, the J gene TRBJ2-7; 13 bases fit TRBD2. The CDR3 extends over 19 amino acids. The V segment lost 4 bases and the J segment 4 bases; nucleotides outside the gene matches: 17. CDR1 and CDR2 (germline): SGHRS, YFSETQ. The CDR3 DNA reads TGCGCCAGCAGCCTACCCATTGCTGTCCCGGGACTAGCGGGGTACGAGCAGTACTTC. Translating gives CASSLPIAVPGLAGYEQYF.

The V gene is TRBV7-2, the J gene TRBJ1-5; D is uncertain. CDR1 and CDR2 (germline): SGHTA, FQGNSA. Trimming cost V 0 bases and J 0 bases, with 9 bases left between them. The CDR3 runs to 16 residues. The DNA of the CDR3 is TGTGCCAGCAGCTTAGCGGCGGAGGGTAGCAATCAGCCCCAGCATTTT. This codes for CASSLAAEGSNQPQHF.

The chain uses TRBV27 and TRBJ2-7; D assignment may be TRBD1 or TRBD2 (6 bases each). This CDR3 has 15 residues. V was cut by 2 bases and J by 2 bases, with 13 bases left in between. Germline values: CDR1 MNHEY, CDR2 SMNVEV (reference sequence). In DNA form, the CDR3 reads TGTGCCAGCAGTTTAAGGGCAGGGGAGGCCTACGAGCAGTACTTC. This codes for CASSLRAGEAYEQYF.

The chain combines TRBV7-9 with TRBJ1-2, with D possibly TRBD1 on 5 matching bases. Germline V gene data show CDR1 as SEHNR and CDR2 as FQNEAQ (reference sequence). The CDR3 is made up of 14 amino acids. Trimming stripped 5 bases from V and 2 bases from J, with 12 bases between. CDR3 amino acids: CASSQTGANYGYTF. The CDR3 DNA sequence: TGTGCCAGCAGCCAAACAGGAGCGAACTATGGCTACACCTTC.

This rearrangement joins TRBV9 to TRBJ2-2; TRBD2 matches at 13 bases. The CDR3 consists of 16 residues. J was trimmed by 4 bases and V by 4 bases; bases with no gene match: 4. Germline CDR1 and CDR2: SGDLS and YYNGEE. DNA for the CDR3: TGTGCCAGCAGCCGGACTAGCGGGAGAGGCACCGGGGAGCTGTTTTTT. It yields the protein CASSRTSGRGTGELFF.

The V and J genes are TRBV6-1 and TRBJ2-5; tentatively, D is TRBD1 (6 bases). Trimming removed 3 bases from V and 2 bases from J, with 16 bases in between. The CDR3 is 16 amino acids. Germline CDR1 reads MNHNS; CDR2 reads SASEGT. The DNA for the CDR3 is TGTGCCAGCAGTGACTACTTCCGGGACACTCAAGAGACCCAGTACTTC. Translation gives CASSDYFRDTQETQYF.

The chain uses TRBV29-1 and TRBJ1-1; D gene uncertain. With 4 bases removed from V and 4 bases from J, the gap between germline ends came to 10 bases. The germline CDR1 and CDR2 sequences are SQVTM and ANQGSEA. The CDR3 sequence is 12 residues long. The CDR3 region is CSVVLGSTEAFF. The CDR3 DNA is TGCAGCGTTGTCCTAGGGAGCACTGAAGCTTTCTTT.

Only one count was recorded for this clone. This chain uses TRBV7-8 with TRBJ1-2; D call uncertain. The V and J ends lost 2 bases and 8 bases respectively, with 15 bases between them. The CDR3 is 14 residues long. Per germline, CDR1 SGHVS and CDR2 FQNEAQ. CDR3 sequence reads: CASSLKWWEGGYTF. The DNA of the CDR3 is TGTGCCAGCAGCTTAAAGTGGTGGGAAGGCGGCTACACCTTC.

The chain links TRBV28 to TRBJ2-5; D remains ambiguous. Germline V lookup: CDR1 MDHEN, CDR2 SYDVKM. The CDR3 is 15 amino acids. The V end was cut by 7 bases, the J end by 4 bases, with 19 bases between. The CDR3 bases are TGTGCCAGCACCTACCGACCAAGGGAATTAGAGACCCAGTACTTC. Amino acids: CASTYRPRELETQYF.

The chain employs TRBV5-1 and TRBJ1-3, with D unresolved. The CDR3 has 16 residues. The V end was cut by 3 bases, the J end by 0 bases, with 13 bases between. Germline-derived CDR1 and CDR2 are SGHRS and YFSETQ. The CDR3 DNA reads TGCGCCAGCAGCTCTGTGGACTCACTCTCTGGAAACACCATATATTTT. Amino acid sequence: CASSSVDSLSGNTIYF.

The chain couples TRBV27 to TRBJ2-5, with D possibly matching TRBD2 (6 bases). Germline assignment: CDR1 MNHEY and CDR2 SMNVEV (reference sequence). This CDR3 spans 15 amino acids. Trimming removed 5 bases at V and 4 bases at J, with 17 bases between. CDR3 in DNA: TGTGCCAGCAGTACCTTTAGCGGCACAGGAGAGACCCAGTACTTC. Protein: CASSTFSGTGETQYF.

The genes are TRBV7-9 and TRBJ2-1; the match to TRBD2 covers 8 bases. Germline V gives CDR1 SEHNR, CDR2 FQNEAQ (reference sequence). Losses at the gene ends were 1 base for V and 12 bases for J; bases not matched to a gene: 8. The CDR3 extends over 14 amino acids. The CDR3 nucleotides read TGTGCCAGCAGCTTAGATTACGGGAGGGTACCGCAGTTCTTC. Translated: CASSLDYGRVPQFF.

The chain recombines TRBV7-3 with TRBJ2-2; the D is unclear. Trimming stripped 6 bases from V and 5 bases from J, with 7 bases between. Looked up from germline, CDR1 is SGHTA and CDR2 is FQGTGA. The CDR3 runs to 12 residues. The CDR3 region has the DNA TGTGCCAGCAGGGTAACTACCGGGGAGCTGTTTTTT. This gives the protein CASRVTTGELFF.